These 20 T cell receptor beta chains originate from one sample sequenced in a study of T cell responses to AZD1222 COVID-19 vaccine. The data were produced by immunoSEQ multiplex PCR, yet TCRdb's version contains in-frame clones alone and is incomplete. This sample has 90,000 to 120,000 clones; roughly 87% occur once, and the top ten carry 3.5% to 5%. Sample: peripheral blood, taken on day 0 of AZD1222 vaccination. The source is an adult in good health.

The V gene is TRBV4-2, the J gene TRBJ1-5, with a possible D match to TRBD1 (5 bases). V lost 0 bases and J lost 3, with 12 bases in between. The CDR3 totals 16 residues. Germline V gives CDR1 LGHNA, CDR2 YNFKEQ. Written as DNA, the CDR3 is TGTGCCAGCAGCCAAGAGGTCGACAGTCTCAATCAGCCCCAGCATTTT. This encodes CASSQEVDSLNQPQHF.

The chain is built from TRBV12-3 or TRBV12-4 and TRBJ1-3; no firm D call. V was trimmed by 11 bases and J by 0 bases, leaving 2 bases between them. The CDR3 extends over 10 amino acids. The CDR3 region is CAFSGNTIYF. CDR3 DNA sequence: TGTGCCTTCTCTGGAAACACCATATATTTT.

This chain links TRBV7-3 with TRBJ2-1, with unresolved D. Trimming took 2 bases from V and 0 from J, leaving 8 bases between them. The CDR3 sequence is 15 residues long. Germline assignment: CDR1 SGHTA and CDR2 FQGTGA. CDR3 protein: CASSLLGISYNEQFF. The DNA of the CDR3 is TGTGCCAGCAGCTTATTGGGAATCTCCTACAATGAGCAGTTCTTC. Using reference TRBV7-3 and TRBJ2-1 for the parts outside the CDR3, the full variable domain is GAGVSQTPSNKVTEKGKYVELRCDPISGHTALYWYRQSLGQGPEFLIYFQGTGAADDSGLPNDRFFAVRPEGSVSTLKIQRTERGDSAVYLCASSLLGISYNEQFFGPGTRLTVL.

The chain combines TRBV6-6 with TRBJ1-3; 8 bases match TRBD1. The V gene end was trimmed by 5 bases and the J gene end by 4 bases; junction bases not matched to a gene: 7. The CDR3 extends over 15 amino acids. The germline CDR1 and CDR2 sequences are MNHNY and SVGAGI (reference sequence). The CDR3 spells CASSPGGTGGNTIYF. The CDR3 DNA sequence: TGTGCCAGCAGTCCAGGGGGGACAGGAGGAAACACCATATATTTT.

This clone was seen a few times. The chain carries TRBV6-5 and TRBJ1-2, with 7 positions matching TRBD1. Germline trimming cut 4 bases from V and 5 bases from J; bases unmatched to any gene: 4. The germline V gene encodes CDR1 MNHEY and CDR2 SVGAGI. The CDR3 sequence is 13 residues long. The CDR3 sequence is CASSFQGEYGYTF. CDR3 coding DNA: TGTGCCAGCAGTTTTCAGGGGGAGTATGGCTACACCTTC.

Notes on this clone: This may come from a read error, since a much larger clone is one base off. CDR3 nucleotide sequence: TGTGCCAGCAGTGACAGGGCCACCGGGGAGCTGTTTTTT. Translation: CASSDRATGELFF. This chain joins TRBV6-4 and TRBJ2-2; D not resolved. V dropped 2 bases and J dropped 4 bases, with 5 bases sitting between them. The CDR3 extends over 13 amino acids. CDR1 is MRHNA, CDR2 SNTAGT, per germline.

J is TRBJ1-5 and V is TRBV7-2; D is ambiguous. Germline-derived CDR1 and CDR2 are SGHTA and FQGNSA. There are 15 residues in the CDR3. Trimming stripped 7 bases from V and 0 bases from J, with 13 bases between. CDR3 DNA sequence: TGTGCCAGCAAATCCGACCGAAATAGCAATCAGCCCCAGCATTTT. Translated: CASKSDRNSNQPQHF.

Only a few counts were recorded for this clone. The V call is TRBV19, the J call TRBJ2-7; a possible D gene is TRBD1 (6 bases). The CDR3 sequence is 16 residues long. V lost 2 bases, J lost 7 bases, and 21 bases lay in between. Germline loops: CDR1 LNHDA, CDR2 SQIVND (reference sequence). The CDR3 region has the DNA TGTGCCAGTAGTATAAGCCTTGGGGGCCGATCAAGGGAGCAGTACTTC. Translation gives CASSISLGGRSREQYF. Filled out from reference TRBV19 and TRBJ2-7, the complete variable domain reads DGGITQSPKYLFRKEGQNVTLSCEQNLNHDAMYWYRQDPGQGLRLIYYSQIVNDFQKGDIAEGYSVSREKKESFPLTVTSAQKNPTAFYLCASSISLGGRSREQYFGPGTRLTVT.

This chain's CDR3 is CASSYSVGGKHF. The CDR3 region has the DNA TGTGCCAGCAGTTACTCGGTCGGGGGTAAACATTTT. J is TRBJ1-5 and V is TRBV6-2 or TRBV6-3; D perhaps matches TRBD1 (5 bases). V was pared by 0 bases and J by 16 bases, with 13 bases between. Germline lookup yields CDR1 MNHEY and CDR2 SVGEGT. The length of the CDR3 is 12 residues.

As DNA, the CDR3 is TGTGCCAGCTCACTTTATTACGGTGGCTACACCTTC. It yields the protein CASSLYYGGYTF. The rearrangement links TRBV18 to TRBJ1-2; D remains unclear. Germline V gene lookup returns CDR1 KGHSH and CDR2 LQKENI. The CDR3 loop spans 12 amino acids. V gave up 4 bases and J gave up 7 bases, with 10 bases separating them. The complete variable domain, with remaining parts taken from reference TRBV18 and TRBJ1-2, reads NAGVMQNPRHLVRRRGQEARLRCSPMKGHSHVYWYRQLPEEGLKFMVYLQKENIIDESGMPKERFSAEFPKEGPSILRIQQVVRGDSAAYFCASSLYYGGYTFGSGTRLTVV.

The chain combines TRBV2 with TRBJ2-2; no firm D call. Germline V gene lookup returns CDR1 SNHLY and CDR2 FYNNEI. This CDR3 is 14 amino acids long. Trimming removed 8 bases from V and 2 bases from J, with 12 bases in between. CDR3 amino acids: CASEKRKNTGELFF. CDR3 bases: TGTGCCAGCGAAAAGCGTAAAAACACCGGGGAGCTGTTTTTT.

The CDR3 region is CAPQETPLKNEQYF. The CDR3 DNA is TGTGCCCCCCAGGAGACACCCCTTAAGAACGAGCAGTACTTC. The rearrangement links TRBV6-5 to TRBJ2-7, with D hard to call. Trimming left V 11 bases short and J 5 bases short, with 22 bases between. There are 14 residues in the CDR3. CDR1 is MNHEY and CDR2 is SVGAGI in the germline V gene.

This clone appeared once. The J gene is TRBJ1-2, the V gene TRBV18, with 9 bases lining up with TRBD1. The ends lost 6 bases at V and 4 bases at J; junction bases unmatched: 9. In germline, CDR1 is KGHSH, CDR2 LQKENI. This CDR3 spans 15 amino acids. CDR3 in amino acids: CASSGAQGASYGYTF. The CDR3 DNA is TGTGCCAGCTCGGGGGCACAGGGGGCAAGCTATGGCTACACCTTC.

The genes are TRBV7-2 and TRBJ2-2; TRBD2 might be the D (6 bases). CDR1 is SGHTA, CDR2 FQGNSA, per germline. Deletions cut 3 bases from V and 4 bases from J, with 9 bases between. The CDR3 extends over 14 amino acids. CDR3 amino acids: CASSFGLTTGELFF. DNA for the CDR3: TGTGCCAGCAGCTTTGGACTAACCACCGGGGAGCTGTTTTTT.

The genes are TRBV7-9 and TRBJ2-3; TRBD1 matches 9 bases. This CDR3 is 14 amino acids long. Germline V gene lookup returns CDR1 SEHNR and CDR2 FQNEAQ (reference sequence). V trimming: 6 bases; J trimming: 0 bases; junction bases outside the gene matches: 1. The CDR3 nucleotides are TGTGCCAGCAGAGGGACAGGGAGCACAGATACGCAGTATTTT. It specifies CASRGTGSTDTQYF. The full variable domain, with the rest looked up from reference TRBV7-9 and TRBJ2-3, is DTGVSQNPRHKITKRGQNVTFRCDPISEHNRLYWYRQTLGQGPEFLTYFQNEAQLEKSRLLSDRFSAERPKGSFSTLEIQRTEQGDSAMYLCASRGTGSTDTQYFGPGTRLTVL.

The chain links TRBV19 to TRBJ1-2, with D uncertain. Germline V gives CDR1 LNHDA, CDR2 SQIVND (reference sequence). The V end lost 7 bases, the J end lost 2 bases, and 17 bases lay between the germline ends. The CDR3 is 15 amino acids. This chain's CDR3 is CASTLSPAYNYGYTF. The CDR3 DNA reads TGTGCCAGTACCCTCAGTCCGGCCTACAACTATGGCTACACCTTC.

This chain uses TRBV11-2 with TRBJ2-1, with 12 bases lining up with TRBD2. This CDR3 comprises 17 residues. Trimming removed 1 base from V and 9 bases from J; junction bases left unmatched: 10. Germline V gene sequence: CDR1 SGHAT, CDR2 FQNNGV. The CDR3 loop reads CASSLVASGRAVGEQFF. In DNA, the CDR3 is TGTGCCAGCAGCTTAGTGGCTAGCGGGAGGGCCGTAGGTGAGCAGTTCTTC.

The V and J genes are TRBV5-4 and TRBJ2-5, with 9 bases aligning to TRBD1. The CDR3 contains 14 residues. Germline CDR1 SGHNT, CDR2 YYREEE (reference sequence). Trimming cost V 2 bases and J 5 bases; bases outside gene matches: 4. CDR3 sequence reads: CASSLQGAVETQYF. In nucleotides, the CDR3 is TGTGCCAGCAGCTTACAGGGGGCTGTGGAGACCCAGTACTTC.

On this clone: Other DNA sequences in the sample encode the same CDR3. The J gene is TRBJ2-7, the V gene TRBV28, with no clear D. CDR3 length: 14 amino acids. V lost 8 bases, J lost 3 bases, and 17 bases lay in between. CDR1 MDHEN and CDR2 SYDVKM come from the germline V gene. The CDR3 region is CASAPFLRHYEQYF. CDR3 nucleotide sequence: TGTGCCAGCGCCCCATTCCTGCGGCACTACGAGCAGTACTTC.

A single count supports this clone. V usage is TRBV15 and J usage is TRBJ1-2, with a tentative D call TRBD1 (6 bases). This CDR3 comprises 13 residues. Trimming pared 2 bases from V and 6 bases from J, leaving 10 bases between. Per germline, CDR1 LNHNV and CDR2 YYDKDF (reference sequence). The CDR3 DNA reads TGTGCCACCAGCAGAATACAGGGAGATGGCTACACCTTC. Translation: CATSRIQGDGYTF.